This TCR beta chain stems from a study of T cells in Graves' hyperthyroidism and ophthalmopathy. Overall study: Peripheral blood sampling occurred at initial diagnosis, before any treatment. Study-level points and caveats: Peripheral blood also featured most of the thyroid clonotypes expanded above 0.001. It was a median around 6 months before onset that the model predicted ophthalmopathy.

Trimming removed 3 bases from V and 7 bases from J, with 10 bases in between. Germline loops: CDR1 LNHDA, CDR2 SQIVND (reference sequence). This CDR3 comprises 13 residues. Worth noting for this clonotype: Its antigen is unknown.

From RNA transcripts, TCR beta CDR3 regions were amplified. In the first-round RT-PCR of the TCR CDR3, the HTBI primer set was used. Using its own MiXCR run on the multiplex PCR reads, TCRdb lists one record per CDR3 protein. The sample contains around 300,000 distinct CDR3 sequences, 10% to 15% of which appear only once. Blood from later-ophthalmopathy patients was taken at first hyperthyroidism diagnosis. The V call is TRBV19, the J call TRBJ2-1; D gene ambiguous. Sequenced input: blood. The TCR comes from a woman aged 30 to 39 with Graves' hyperthyroidism that later progressed to Graves' ophthalmopathy. CDR3 DNA sequence: TGTGCCAGTAGTATGGTCTCCTCGAATGAGCAGTTCTTC. It translates to CASSMVSSNEQFF.